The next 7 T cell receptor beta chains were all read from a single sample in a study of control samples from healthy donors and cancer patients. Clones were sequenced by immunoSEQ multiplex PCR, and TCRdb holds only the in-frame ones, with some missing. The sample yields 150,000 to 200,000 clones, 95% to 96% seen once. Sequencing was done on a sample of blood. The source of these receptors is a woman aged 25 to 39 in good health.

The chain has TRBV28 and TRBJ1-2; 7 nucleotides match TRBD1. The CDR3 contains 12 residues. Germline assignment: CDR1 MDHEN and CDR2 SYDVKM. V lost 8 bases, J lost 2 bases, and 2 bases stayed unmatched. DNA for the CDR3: TGTGCCAGCCGGGGACAGAACTATGGCTACACCTTC. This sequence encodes CASRGQNYGYTF.

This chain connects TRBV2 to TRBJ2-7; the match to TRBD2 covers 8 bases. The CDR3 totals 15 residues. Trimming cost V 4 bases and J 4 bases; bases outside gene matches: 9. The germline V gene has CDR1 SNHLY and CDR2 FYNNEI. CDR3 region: CASSGGLVSLYEQYF. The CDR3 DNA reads TGTGCCAGCAGTGGGGGACTAGTCTCGCTTTACGAGCAGTACTTC.

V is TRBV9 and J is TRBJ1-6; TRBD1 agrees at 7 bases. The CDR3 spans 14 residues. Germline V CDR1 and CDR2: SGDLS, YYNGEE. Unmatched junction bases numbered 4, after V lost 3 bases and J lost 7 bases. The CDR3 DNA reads TGTGCCAGCAGCGGCGGGACAGTGAATTCACCCCTCCACTTT. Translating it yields CASSGGTVNSPLHF.

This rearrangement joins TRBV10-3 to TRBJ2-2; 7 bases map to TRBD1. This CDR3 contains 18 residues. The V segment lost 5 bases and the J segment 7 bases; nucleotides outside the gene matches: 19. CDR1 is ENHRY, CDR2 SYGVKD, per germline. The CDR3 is CAISRSPLTTGRIGELFF. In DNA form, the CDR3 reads TGTGCCATCAGTCGATCACCCCTTACGACAGGGCGAATCGGGGAGCTGTTTTTT.

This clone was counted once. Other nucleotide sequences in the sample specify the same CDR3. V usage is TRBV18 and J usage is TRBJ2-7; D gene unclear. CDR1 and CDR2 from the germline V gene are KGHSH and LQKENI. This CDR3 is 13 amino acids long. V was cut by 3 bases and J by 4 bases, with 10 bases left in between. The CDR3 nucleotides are TGTGCCAGCTCACCTTCTGGGGTGTACGAGCAGTACTTC. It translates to CASSPSGVYEQYF. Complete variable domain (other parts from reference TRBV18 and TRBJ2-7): NAGVMQNPRHLVRRRGQEARLRCSPMKGHSHVYWYRQLPEEGLKFMVYLQKENIIDESGMPKERFSAEFPKEGPSILRIQQVVRGDSAAYFCASSPSGVYEQYFGPGTRLTVT.

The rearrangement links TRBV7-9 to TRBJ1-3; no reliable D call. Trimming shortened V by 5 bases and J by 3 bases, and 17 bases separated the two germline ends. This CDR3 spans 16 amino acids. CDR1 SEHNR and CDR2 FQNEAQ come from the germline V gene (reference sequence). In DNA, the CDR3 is TGTGCCAGCAGCCTTCGAAAGAGGGATTTTGGAAACACCATATATTTT. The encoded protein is CASSLRKRDFGNTIYF. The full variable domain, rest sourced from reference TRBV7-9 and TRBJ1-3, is DTGVSQNPRHKITKRGQNVTFRCDPISEHNRLYWYRQTLGQGPEFLTYFQNEAQLEKSRLLSDRFSAERPKGSFSTLEIQRTEQGDSAMYLCASSLRKRDFGNTIYFGEGSWLTVV.

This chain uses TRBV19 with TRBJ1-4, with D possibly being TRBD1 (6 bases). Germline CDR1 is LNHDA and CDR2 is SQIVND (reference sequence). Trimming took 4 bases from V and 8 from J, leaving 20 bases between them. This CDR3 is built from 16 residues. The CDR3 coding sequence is TGTGCCAGTAGTACCCCGGGGGCACCCTATGGCGAAAAACTGTTTTTT. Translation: CASSTPGAPYGEKLFF. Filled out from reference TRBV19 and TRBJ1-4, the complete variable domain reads DGGITQSPKYLFRKEGQNVTLSCEQNLNHDAMYWYRQDPGQGLRLIYYSQIVNDFQKGDIAEGYSVSREKKESFPLTVTSAQKNPTAFYLCASSTPGAPYGEKLFFGSGTQLSVL.